These 5 T cell receptor beta chains came from one sample sequenced in a study of PD-1 blockade in classical Hodgkin lymphoma. Measured with immunoSEQ multiplex PCR; TCRdb has only the in-frame clones, and not every one. The table shows just over 60,000 clones, with about 87% occurring only once. Following autologous stem cell transplantation, relapse occurred in every patient, and exposure to brentuximab vedotin varied. Here the sequenced sample was peripheral blood mononuclear cells (PBMCs), taken at baseline. These receptors originate from a human donor with classical Hodgkin lymphoma.

The rearrangement joins TRBV19 to TRBJ2-4; a weak D match, TRBD2 (7 bases). Trimming shortened V by 5 bases and J by 0 bases, and 26 bases separated the two germline ends. This CDR3 contains 20 residues. Germline CDR1 and CDR2: LNHDA and SQIVND (reference sequence). Written as DNA, the CDR3 is TGTGCCAGTAGTGGGGGCTGGGGTTTTGCTAGCGGTCTAGCCAAAAACATTCAGTACTTC. Its translation is CASSGGWGFASGLAKNIQYF.

This clone has a handful of counts. The chain employs TRBV30 and TRBJ1-6; no firm D call. Germline CDR1 GTSNPN, CDR2 SVGIG (reference sequence). The V and J ends lost 0 bases and 5 bases respectively, with 8 bases between them. The CDR3 runs 14 residues. CDR3 DNA sequence: TGTGCCTGGAGTGTTCATACAGATAATTCACCCCTCCACTTT. Residues: CAWSVHTDNSPLHF.

This clone was detected a few times. This rearrangement joins TRBV28 to TRBJ1-5; D possibly corresponds to TRBD1 (5 bases). V was shortened by 3 bases and J by 7 bases, with 7 bases between the two germline ends. This CDR3 spans 12 amino acids. The germline V gene encodes CDR1 MDHEN and CDR2 SYDVKM. Here the CDR3 reads CASSFWGQPQHF. The CDR3 DNA is TGTGCCAGCAGTTTCTGGGGGCAGCCCCAGCATTTT.

The rearrangement uses TRBV29-1 and TRBJ1-1; tentatively, D is TRBD1 (6 bases). This CDR3 spans 14 amino acids. Trimming shortened V by 6 bases and J by 1 base, and 15 bases separated the two germline ends. Germline loops: CDR1 SQVTM, CDR2 ANQGSEA. The CDR3 region has the DNA TGCAGCGTCCGCGCTAGGGGGACGAACACTGAAGCTTTCTTT. As protein: CSVRARGTNTEAFF.

Only a few counts were recorded for this clone. The chain joins TRBV5-1 to TRBJ1-4, with D uncertain. The CDR3 is made up of 14 amino acids. The germline V gene encodes CDR1 SGHRS and CDR2 YFSETQ. The V end was cut by 4 bases, the J end by 5 bases, with 12 bases between. The CDR3, as DNA: TGCGCCAGCAGCCCCCTGGGGATAAATGAAAAACTGTTTTTT. It is translated as CASSPLGINEKLFF.